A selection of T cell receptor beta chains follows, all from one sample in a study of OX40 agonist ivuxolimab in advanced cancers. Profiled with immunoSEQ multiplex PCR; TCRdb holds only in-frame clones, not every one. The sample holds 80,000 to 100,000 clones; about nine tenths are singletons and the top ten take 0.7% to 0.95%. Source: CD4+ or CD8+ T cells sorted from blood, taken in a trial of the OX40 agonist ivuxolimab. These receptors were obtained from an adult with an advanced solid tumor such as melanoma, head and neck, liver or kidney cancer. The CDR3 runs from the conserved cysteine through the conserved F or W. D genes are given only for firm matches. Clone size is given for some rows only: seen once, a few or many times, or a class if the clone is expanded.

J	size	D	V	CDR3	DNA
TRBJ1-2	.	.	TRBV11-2	CASSLERSIYGYTF	TGTGCCAGCAGCTTAGAACGGTCCATCTATGGCTACACCTTC
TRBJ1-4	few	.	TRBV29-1	CSVSERTNEKLFF	TGCAGCGTTTCCGAAAGGACTAATGAAAAACTGTTTTTT
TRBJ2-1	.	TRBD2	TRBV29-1	CSVAPTSGYNEQFF	TGCAGCGTTGCCCCGACTAGCGGGTACAATGAGCAGTTCTTC
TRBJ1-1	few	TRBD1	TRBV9	CASSGQGLGTEAFF	TGTGCCAGCAGCGGACAGGGATTGGGCACTGAAGCTTTCTTT
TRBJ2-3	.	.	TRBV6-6	CASSYSSMGSTDTQYF	TGTGCCAGCAGTTACTCCTCAATGGGTAGCACAGATACGCAGTATTTT
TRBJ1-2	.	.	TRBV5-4	CASSFGPEGYGYTF	TGTGCCAGCAGCTTCGGGCCCGAGGGCTATGGCTACACCTTC
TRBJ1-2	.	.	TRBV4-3	CASSQDLQNYGYTF	TGCGCCAGCAGCCAAGATCTACAGAACTATGGCTACACCTTC
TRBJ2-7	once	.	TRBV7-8	CASSLDGGYSYEQYF	TGTGCCAGCAGCTTGGACGGGGGTTACTCCTACGAGCAGTACTTC
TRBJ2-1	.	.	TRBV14	CASSQVSGVEQFF	TGTGCCAGCAGCCAAGTTTCGGGGGTCGAGCAGTTCTTC
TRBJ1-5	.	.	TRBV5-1	CASSLGGVSNQPQHF	TGCGCCAGCAGCTTGGGGGGTGTTAGCAATCAGCCCCAGCATTTT
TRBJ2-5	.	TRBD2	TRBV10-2	CASRLAGGRETQYF	TGCGCCAGCAGACTAGCGGGAGGGAGGGAGACCCAGTACTTC
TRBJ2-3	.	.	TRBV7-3	CASSSERTDTQYF	TGTGCCAGCAGCTCAGAGCGCACAGATACGCAGTATTTT
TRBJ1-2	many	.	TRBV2	CASSEAGPPLNYGYTF	TGTGCCAGCAGTGAAGCAGGGCCCCCTCTTAACTATGGCTACACCTTC
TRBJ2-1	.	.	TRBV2	CASSGGLPSYNEQFF	TGTGCCAGCAGTGGGGGACTGCCCTCCTACAATGAGCAGTTCTTC
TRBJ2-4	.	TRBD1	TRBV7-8	CASSLVVTGMFGIQYF	TGTGCCAGCAGCTTAGTGGTGACAGGGATGTTCGGCATTCAGTACTTC
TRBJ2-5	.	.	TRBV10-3	CAIKRDPWETQYF	TGTGCCATCAAACGGGACCCCTGGGAGACCCAGTACTTC
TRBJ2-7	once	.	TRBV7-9	CASSLGRDDNEQYF	TGTGCCAGCAGCTTAGGCAGGGACGACAACGAGCAGTACTTC
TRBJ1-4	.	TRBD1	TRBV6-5	CASSTWTGDNEKLFF	TGTGCCAGCAGTACATGGACAGGGGACAATGAAAAACTGTTTTTT
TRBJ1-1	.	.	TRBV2	CASNRLMNTEAFF	TGTGCCAGCAATCGGCTCATGAACACTGAAGCTTTCTTT
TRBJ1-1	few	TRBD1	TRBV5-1	CASSSTGVSGTEAFF	TGCGCCAGCAGCTCGACAGGGGTATCGGGCACTGAAGCTTTCTTT
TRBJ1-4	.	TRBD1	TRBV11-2	CASRGGQGEEKLFF	TGTGCCAGCCGAGGGGGACAGGGAGAAGAAAAACTGTTTTTT
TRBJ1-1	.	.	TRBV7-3	CASSLIVGVAFF	TGTGCCAGCAGCTTAATTGTCGGTGTAGCTTTCTTT
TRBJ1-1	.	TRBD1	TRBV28	CASSLLGQGVGAFF	TGTGCCAGCAGTCTCCTAGGACAGGGAGTCGGAGCTTTCTTT
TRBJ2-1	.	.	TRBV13	CASSLGLPGLSSYNEQFF	TGTGCCAGCAGCTTAGGCCTTCCGGGACTCAGCTCCTACAATGAGCAGTTCTTC
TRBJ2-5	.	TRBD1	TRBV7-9	CASSPGQGAPQETQYF	TGTGCCAGCAGCCCCGGACAGGGGGCTCCTCAAGAGACCCAGTACTTC
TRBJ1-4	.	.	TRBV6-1	CASLSAAVGNEKLFF	TGTGCCAGCTTAAGCGCGGCGGTGGGAAATGAAAAACTGTTTTTT
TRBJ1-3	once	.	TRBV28	CASSLSGVGNTIYF	TGTGCCAGCAGTTTATCGGGGGTAGGAAACACCATATATTTT
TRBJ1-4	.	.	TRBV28	CASSTGLHAGKLFF	TGTGCCAGCTCTACCGGCCTCCACGCTGGAAAACTGTTTTTT
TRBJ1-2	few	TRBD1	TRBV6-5	CASSSPRDRGDGYTF	TGTGCCAGCAGTTCTCCCCGGGACAGGGGGGATGGCTACACCTTC
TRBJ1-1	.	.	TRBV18	CASSPRPNTEAFF	TGTGCCAGCTCTCCGAGGCCGAACACTGAAGCTTTCTTT
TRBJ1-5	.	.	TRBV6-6	CAIRDSNQPQHF	TGTGCCATCCGGGACTCCAATCAGCCCCAGCATTTT
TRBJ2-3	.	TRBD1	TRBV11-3	CASSLGGQGSSTDTQYF	TGTGCCAGCAGCTTAGGGGGACAGGGGTCCAGCACAGATACGCAGTATTTT
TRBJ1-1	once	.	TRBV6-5	CASSYEGLTEAFF	TGTGCCAGCAGTTACGAGGGACTTACTGAAGCTTTCTTT
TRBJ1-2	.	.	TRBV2	CASIQTVSYGYTF	TGTGCCAGCATCCAGACAGTAAGCTATGGCTACACCTTC
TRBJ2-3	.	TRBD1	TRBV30	CAWNLGWQGGTDTQYF	TGTGCCTGGAACCTAGGGTGGCAGGGGGGCACAGATACGCAGTATTTT
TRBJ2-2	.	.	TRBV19	CASSIGMTGELFF	TGTGCCAGTAGTATAGGGATGACCGGGGAGCTGTTTTTT
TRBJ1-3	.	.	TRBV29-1	CSVGNPGNTIYF	TGCAGCGTGGGAAACCCTGGAAACACCATATATTTT
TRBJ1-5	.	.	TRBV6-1	CASSGGNQPQHF	TGTGCCAGCAGTGGAGGCAATCAGCCCCAGCATTTT
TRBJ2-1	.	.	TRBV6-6	CASSYRAEEQFF	TGTGCCAGCAGTTACAGGGCTGAAGAGCAGTTCTTC
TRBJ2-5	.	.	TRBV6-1	CASSVRQLQETQYF	TGTGCCAGCAGTGTTAGGCAGCTTCAAGAGACCCAGTACTTC
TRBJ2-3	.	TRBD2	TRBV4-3	CASSPSPSGRALDTQYF	TGCGCCAGCAGCCCCTCCCCTAGCGGGAGGGCCCTAGATACGCAGTATTTT
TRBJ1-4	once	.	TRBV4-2	CASSQDGAPRGEKLFF	TGTGCCAGCAGCCAAGATGGGGCCCCTCGAGGTGAAAAACTGTTTTTT
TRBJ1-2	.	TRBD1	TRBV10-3	CAISEWDRGAIGYTF	TGTGCCATCAGTGAGTGGGACAGGGGAGCCATTGGCTACACCTTC
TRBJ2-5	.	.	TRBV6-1	CASSGLGGTVRETQYF	TGTGCCAGCAGTGGTCTCGGCGGGACCGTCCGGGAGACCCAGTACTTC